The 27 T cell receptor beta chains given below trace back to one sample, sequenced in a study of PD-1 blockade in classical Hodgkin lymphoma. Generated by immunoSEQ multiplex PCR, the TCRdb table keeps only in-frame clones and is missing some. The profile shows about 15,000 clones, roughly 86% of them singletons. Time point reported: newly diagnosed, previously untreated cHL patient sample. CD4+ T cells were purified from thawed PBMCs by magnetic negative selection. Sequenced sample: CD4+ T cells from blood. These TCRs come from a human donor with classical Hodgkin lymphoma.

The count of this clone is one. The chain uses TRBV5-4 and TRBJ1-2; the D is unclear. Germline lookup yields CDR1 SGHNT and CDR2 YYREEE (reference sequence). With 0 bases removed from V and 8 bases from J, the gap between germline ends came to 11 bases. The CDR3 contains 13 residues. The CDR3 sequence: CASSLVRSWGYTF. CDR3 DNA: TGTGCCAGCAGCTTGGTTCGATCTTGGGGCTACACCTTC.

The V call is TRBV7-2, the J call TRBJ2-2; 8 nucleotides align to TRBD1. Looked up from germline, CDR1 is SGHTA and CDR2 is FQGNSA. Trimming took 5 bases from V and 4 from J; bases not matched to a gene: 15. The CDR3 has 18 residues. The CDR3 here is CASSLRVAGGAGTGELFF. In DNA form, the CDR3 reads TGTGCCAGCAGCCTAAGGGTAGCAGGGGGCGCCGGCACCGGGGAGCTGTTTTTT.

The rearrangement uses TRBV19 and TRBJ1-1, with TRBD1 as a possible D gene (6 bases). The CDR3 loop spans 13 amino acids. The germline gives CDR1 LNHDA, CDR2 SQIVND (reference sequence). V was pared by 6 bases and J by 1 base, with 9 bases between. The CDR3 spells CASSRGGNTEAFF. In DNA, the CDR3 is TGTGCCAGTAGCAGGGGAGGGAACACTGAAGCTTTCTTT.

The V and J genes are TRBV5-5 and TRBJ2-1; 9 bases map to TRBD1. Unmatched junction bases numbered 4, after V lost 3 bases and J lost 9 bases. This CDR3 has 13 residues. Germline V gene data show CDR1 as SGHKS and CDR2 as YYEKEE (reference sequence). Written as DNA, the CDR3 is TGTGCCAGCAGCTGGGACAGGGATGGTGAGCAGTTCTTC. This translates into CASSWDRDGEQFF.

The V gene is TRBV11-1, the J gene TRBJ1-2; D unresolved. CDR3 size: 12 residues. CDR1 is SGHAT, CDR2 FQDESV, per germline (reference sequence). Trimming shortened V by 11 bases and J by 12 bases, and 22 bases separated the two germline ends. Here the CDR3 reads CADIKRVFLNTF. In nucleotides, the CDR3 is TGTGCCGACATTAAGCGGGTCTTCTTAAACACCTTC.

A single count supports this clone. The genes are TRBV19 and TRBJ2-7; possibly TRBD1 for D (5 bases). CDR3 length: 13 amino acids. The germline gives CDR1 LNHDA, CDR2 SQIVND (reference sequence). V lost 2 bases and J lost 6, with 11 bases in between. The CDR3 protein is CASSISRASEQYF. As DNA, the CDR3 is TGTGCCAGTAGTATAAGCAGGGCGAGCGAGCAGTACTTC.

J is TRBJ2-1 and V is TRBV7-9, with 9 bases that match TRBD2. CDR1 is SEHNR and CDR2 is FQNEAQ in the germline V gene (reference sequence). The length of the CDR3 is 16 residues. Germline trimming cut 5 bases from V and 7 bases from J; bases unmatched to any gene: 12. The CDR3 region is CASSLTGLAGMNEQFF. CDR3 DNA sequence: TGTGCCAGCAGCCTCACGGGGCTAGCGGGAATGAATGAGCAGTTCTTC.

The gene calls are TRBV2 and TRBJ2-7; 8 bases align to TRBD2. Per germline, CDR1 SNHLY and CDR2 FYNNEI. J was trimmed by 6 bases and V by 8 bases; bases with no gene match: 18. This CDR3 is 16 amino acids long. In DNA, the CDR3 is TGTGCCAGCCATCTTTCAACCGGGACTAGAAGGCCCGAGCAGTACTTC. As protein: CASHLSTGTRRPEQYF.

This chain uses TRBV6-1 with TRBJ2-5, with a weak D call TRBD1 (5 bases). This CDR3 contains 14 residues. Germline lookup yields CDR1 MNHNS and CDR2 SASEGT. V lost 7 bases, J lost 5 bases, and 17 bases lay in between. This chain's CDR3 is CASTPTGFGETQYF. CDR3 sequence (DNA): TGTGCCAGCACCCCTACAGGATTCGGGGAGACCCAGTACTTC.

CDR3 region: CASSQDLAGGLSTDTQYF. The CDR3 nucleotides are TGCGCCAGCAGCCAAGATTTGGCAGGGGGCCTTAGCACAGATACGCAGTATTTT. V and J are TRBV4-3 and TRBJ2-3, with TRBD1 matching 8 bases. V trimming: 0 bases; J trimming: 0 bases; junction bases outside the gene matches: 8. Germline assignment: CDR1 LGHNA and CDR2 YSLEER. This CDR3 is built from 18 residues.

This rearrangement joins TRBV7-2 to TRBJ2-3, with D maybe TRBD2 (5 bases). CDR1 and CDR2 from the germline V gene are SGHTA and FQGNSA. V was pared by 5 bases and J by 1 base, with 10 bases between. The CDR3 has 14 residues. In DNA, the CDR3 is TGTGCCAGCAGCCAAGATAGCGGCACAGATACGCAGTATTTT. Translated: CASSQDSGTDTQYF.

This clone was seen only a few times. The chain carries TRBV21-1 and TRBJ1-4. TRBV21-1 is termed a pseudogene. CDR3 length: 15 residues. The CDR3 DNA reads as TGTGCCAGCAGCAAAGTAGGCAGGGAGAATGAAAAACTGTTTTTT. It specifies CASSKVGRENEKLFF.

This clone was recorded a few times. The genes are TRBV7-9 and TRBJ2-2; D not resolved. V lost 8 bases and J 1 base, leaving 2 bases between the germline ends. Looked up from germline, CDR1 is SEHNR and CDR2 is FQNEAQ (reference sequence). The CDR3 runs to 11 residues. The DNA of the CDR3 is TGTGCCAGCCAGAACACCGGGGAGCTGTTTTTT. The encoded protein is CASQNTGELFF.

This sequence joins TRBV19 and TRBJ1-5; no definite D call. The germline gives CDR1 LNHDA, CDR2 SQIVND (reference sequence). The V end was cut by 2 bases, the J end by 4 bases, with 9 bases between. This CDR3 is 14 amino acids long. Here the CDR3 DNA reads TGTGCCAGTAGTATAAGCACAGCGAATCAGCCCCAGCATTTT. This codes for CASSISTANQPQHF.

The table lists this clone with a few counts. The J gene is TRBJ1-3, the V gene TRBV30; D gene ambiguous. Between the trimmed V and J ends, which lost 0 bases and 4 bases, there was a span of 16 bases. CDR3 length: 16 amino acids. Per germline, CDR1 GTSNPN and CDR2 SVGIG (reference sequence). The CDR3 DNA reads TGTGCCTGGAGTGTTCGTGGAAGGTTCGGGGGAAACACCATATATTTT. The encoded protein is CAWSVRGRFGGNTIYF.

The chain couples TRBV10-2 to TRBJ2-1; 12 bases fit TRBD2. With 9 bases clipped from V and 6 bases from J, the junction kept 12 bases outside the gene matches. CDR1 is WSHSY and CDR2 is SAAADI in the germline V gene. The CDR3 runs to 16 residues. CDR3 sequence: CASRTSGTHRGNEQFF. The CDR3 nucleotides are TGCGCCAGTAGGACTAGCGGGACTCATCGGGGCAATGAGCAGTTCTTC.

This rearrangement joins TRBV5-1 to TRBJ2-3; 7 positions match TRBD2. J gave up 4 bases and V 4 bases, and 6 bases lay outside the gene matches. The V gene's germline CDR1 is SGHRS and CDR2 YFSETQ. The length of the CDR3 is 14 residues. The DNA of the CDR3 is TGCGCCAGCAGCCCTGGACTAGGGGCAGATACGCAGTATTTT. This encodes CASSPGLGADTQYF.

This clone was observed a handful of times. The V and J genes are TRBV5-1 and TRBJ2-1; weak D call: TRBD2 (5 bases). The CDR3 extends over 16 amino acids. The germline V gene encodes CDR1 SGHRS and CDR2 YFSETQ. V was pared by 4 bases and J by 0 bases, with 14 bases between. DNA for the CDR3: TGCGCCAGCAGCCGCGGACTGTTGGGCTCCTACAATGAGCAGTTCTTC. This gives the protein CASSRGLLGSYNEQFF.

In this sample, this clone turned up once. The J gene is TRBJ2-7, the V gene TRBV5-1; no clear D. Germline V gene data show CDR1 as SGHRS and CDR2 as YFSETQ. The CDR3 is made up of 16 amino acids. The V and J ends lost 0 bases and 0 bases respectively, with 13 bases between them. Here the CDR3 DNA reads TGCGCCAGCAGCTTGGGTCACGGCGGTTCCTCCTACGAGCAGTACTTC. It encodes CASSLGHGGSSYEQYF.

The chain couples TRBV5-8 to TRBJ2-7; D is undetermined. The CDR3 covers 13 residues. Per the germline V gene, CDR1 is SGHTS and CDR2 is YDEGEE. Trimming removed 1 base at V and 5 bases at J, with 10 bases between. CDR3 protein: CASSLWSSDEQYF. CDR3 bases: TGTGCCAGCAGCTTGTGGTCTAGTGACGAGCAGTACTTC.

This chain uses TRBV6-5 with TRBJ2-5, with a possible D match to TRBD2 (7 bases). The V gene lost 0 bases and the J gene lost 7 bases, with 15 bases spanning the gap. The germline V gene encodes CDR1 MNHEY and CDR2 SVGAGI. The CDR3 contains 15 residues. CDR3 in DNA: TGTGCCAGCAGTTACTCCAGGGGAGGGGGGAGGACCCAGTACTTC. Translated, it gives CASSYSRGGGRTQYF.

The V gene is TRBV6-5, the J gene TRBJ2-7; the D gene is possibly TRBD2 (5 bases). CDR3 length: 15 amino acids. Trimming took 0 bases from V and 3 from J, leaving 12 bases between them. Germline V gene lookup returns CDR1 MNHEY and CDR2 SVGAGI. CDR3 protein: CASSYSRRPDYEQYF. The CDR3 DNA reads as TGTGCCAGCAGTTACTCGAGGAGGCCCGACTACGAGCAGTACTTC.

This clone was detected once. V is TRBV7-2 and J is TRBJ2-1; TRBD2 matches at 10 bases. Germline trimming cut 5 bases from V and 7 bases from J; bases unmatched to any gene: 11. Germline CDR1 and CDR2: SGHTA and FQGNSA. The CDR3 is 16 amino acids. CDR3 DNA: TGTGCCAGCAGCCTTAACAGCGGGAGGGTTAGTAATGAGCAGTTCTTC. It translates to CASSLNSGRVSNEQFF.

Written as DNA, the CDR3 is TGTGCCAGTAGGTGGCACTTGTACCAAGAGACCCAGTACTTC. Amino acid sequence: CASRWHLYQETQYF. J is TRBJ2-5 and V is TRBV19; the D is unclear. The V gene lost 6 bases and the J gene lost 0 bases, with 11 bases spanning the gap. Germline values: CDR1 LNHDA, CDR2 SQIVND (reference sequence). CDR3 length: 14 amino acids.

The chain combines TRBV5-1 with TRBJ2-7; TRBD1 aligns across 9 bases. Germline loops: CDR1 SGHRS, CDR2 YFSETQ. CDR3 length: 14 residues. V trimming: 6 bases; J trimming: 5 bases; junction bases outside the gene matches: 9. Here the CDR3 reads CASTSGTGSDEQYF. The CDR3 DNA reads TGCGCCAGCACCTCCGGGACAGGGTCCGACGAGCAGTACTTC.

CDR3 sequence: CASSLLWTDRFRDTGELFF. The CDR3 nucleotides are TGTGCCAGCAGCTTATTGTGGACCGACAGGTTTAGGGACACCGGGGAGCTGTTTTTT. This chain joins TRBV7-9 and TRBJ2-2; TRBD1 might be the D (6 bases). This CDR3 comprises 19 residues. The ends were cut back, 2 bases at V and 3 bases at J, with 22 bases in the middle. CDR1 and CDR2 (germline): SEHNR, FQNEAQ (reference sequence).

CDR3 residues: CASSFDSSGANVLTF. DNA of the CDR3: TGCGCCAGCAGCTTTGATAGCTCTGGGGCCAACGTCCTGACTTTC. The chain combines TRBV5-1 with TRBJ2-6; D is ambiguous. Germline V lookup: CDR1 SGHRS, CDR2 YFSETQ. This CDR3 is built from 15 residues. V lost 2 bases to trimming and J lost 0 bases, with 6 bases between them.